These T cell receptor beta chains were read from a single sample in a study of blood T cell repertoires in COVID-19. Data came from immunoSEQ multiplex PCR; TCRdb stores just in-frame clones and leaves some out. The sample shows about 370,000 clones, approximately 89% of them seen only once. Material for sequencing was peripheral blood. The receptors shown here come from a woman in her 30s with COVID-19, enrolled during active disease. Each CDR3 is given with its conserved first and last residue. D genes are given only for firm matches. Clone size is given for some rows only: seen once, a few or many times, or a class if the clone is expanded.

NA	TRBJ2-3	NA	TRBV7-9	TGTGCCAGCAGCTTGGAGGGATCCACAGATACGCAGTATTTT	CASSLEGSTDTQYF
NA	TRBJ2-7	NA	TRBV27	TGTGCCAGCAGTTTACGGAGGGTTGACGAGCAGTACTTC	CASSLRRVDEQYF
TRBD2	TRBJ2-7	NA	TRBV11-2	TGTGCCAGCAGCTTAGATATAACTAGCGGGAAACGCGAGCAGTACTTC	CASSLDITSGKREQYF
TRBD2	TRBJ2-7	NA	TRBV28	TGTGCCAGCAGCCCCGGCGGGAGGTCGTTCTACGAGCAGTACTTC	CASSPGGRSFYEQYF
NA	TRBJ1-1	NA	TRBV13	TGTGCCAGCAGCCCAGTCATGAACACTGAAGCTTTCTTT	CASSPVMNTEAFF
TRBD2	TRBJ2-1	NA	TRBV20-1	TGCAGTGCTAGTGGAAGACTAGCGAATGAGCAGTTCTTC	CSASGRLANEQFF
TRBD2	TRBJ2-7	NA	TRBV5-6	TGTGCCAGCAGCTTGGGTCTGGTGGCTAGCGGCTACGAGCAGTACTTC	CASSLGLVASGYEQYF
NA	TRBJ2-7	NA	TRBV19	TGTGCCAGTAGGGGGGCTTACGAGCAGTACTTC	CASRGAYEQYF
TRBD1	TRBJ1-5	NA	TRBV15	TGTGCCACCAGCAGAGGGGGGACAGGCTATCAGCCCCAGCATTTT	CATSRGGTGYQPQHF
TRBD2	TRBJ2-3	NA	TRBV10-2	TGCGCCAGCAGGGGACTAGCGGGAGGGCGGGCAGATACGCAGTATTTT	CASRGLAGGRADTQYF
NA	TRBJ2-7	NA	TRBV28	TGTGCCAGCAGTTTGGAGGACGGGATACGAGAGCAGTACTTC	CASSLEDGIREQYF
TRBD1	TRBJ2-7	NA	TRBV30	TGTGCCTGGAGTCTCCCGGGGACAGGCCCGGTGCAGTACTTC	CAWSLPGTGPVQYF
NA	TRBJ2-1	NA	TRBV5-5	TGTGCCAGCAGCTTGGGCGGGGGCTTAGATGAGCAGTTCTTC	CASSLGGGLDEQFF
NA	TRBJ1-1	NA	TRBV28	TGTGCCAGCAGGGGTGCCGGAGGGAGAGCTTTCTTT	CASRGAGGRAFF
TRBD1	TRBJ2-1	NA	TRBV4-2	TGTGCCAGCAGCCAAGATGGGCCGGGACAGGTTGGTCATGAGCAGTTCTTC	CASSQDGPGQVGHEQFF
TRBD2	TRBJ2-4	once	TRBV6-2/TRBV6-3	TGTGCCAGCAGTTACCGGGCTAGCGGGAGGGAAGTCGCCATTCAGTACTTC	CASSYRASGREVAIQYF
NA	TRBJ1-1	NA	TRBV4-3	TGCGCCAGCAGCCAAGGCATCCGGGGCACTGAAGCTTTCTTT	CASSQGIRGTEAFF
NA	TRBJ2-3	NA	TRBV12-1	TGTGCCAGCAGCTTTTTTAGCGGGAGTCAGACAGATACGCAGTATTTT	CASSFFSGSQTDTQYF
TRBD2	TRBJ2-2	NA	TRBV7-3	TGTGCCAGCAGCTCTCCGAGTAGCGGGAGTACCGGGGAGCTGTTTTTT	CASSSPSSGSTGELFF
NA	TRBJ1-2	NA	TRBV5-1	TGCGCCAGCAGCTTGGATACGGTTGGCTACACCTTC	CASSLDTVGYTF
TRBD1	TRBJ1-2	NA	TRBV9	TGTGCCAGCAGCTCCAGGGACAGCAACTATGGCTACACCTTC	CASSSRDSNYGYTF
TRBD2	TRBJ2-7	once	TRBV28	TGTGCCAGCGGTCTAAGCGGGAGGGCCTACGAGCAGTACTTC	CASGLSGRAYEQYF